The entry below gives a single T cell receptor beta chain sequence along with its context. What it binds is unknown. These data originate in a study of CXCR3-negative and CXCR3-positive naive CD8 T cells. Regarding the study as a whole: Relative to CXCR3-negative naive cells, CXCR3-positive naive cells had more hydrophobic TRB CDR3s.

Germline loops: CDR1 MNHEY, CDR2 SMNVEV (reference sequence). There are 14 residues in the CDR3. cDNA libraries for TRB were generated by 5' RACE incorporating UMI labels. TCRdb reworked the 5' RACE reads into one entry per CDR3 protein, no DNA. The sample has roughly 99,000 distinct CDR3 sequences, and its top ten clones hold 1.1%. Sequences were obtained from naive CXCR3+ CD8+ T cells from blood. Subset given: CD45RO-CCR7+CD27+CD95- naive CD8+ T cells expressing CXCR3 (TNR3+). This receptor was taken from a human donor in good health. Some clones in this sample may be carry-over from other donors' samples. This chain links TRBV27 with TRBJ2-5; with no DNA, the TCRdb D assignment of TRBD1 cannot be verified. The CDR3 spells CASSPGQPQETQYF.